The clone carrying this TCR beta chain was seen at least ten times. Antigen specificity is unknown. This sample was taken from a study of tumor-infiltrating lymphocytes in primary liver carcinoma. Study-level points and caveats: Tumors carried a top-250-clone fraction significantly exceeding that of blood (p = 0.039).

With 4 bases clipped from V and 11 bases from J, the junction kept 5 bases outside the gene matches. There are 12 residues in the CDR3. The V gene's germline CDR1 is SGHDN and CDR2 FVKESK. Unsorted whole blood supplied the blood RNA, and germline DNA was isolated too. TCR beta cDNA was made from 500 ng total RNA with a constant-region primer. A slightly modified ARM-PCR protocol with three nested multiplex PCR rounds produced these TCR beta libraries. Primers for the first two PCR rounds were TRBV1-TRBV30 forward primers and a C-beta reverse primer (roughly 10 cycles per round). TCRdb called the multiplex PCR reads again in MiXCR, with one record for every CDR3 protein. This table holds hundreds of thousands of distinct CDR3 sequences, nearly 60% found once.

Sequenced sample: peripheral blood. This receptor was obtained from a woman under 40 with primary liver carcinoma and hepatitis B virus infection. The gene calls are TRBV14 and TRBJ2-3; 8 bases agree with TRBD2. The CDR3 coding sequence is TGTGCCAGCAGCCTCGTCAGCGGGAGGCAGTATTTT. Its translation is CASSLVSGRQYF.